This T cell receptor (beta chain) was captured by sequencing in a study of identical twins listed by TCRdb under 2016. At the level of the whole study: To test whether fetal clonotypes persist, the study used deep sequencing on TCR alpha and beta repertoires from monozygotic twins, unrelated adults of various ages, and cord blood. Replicate twin experiments were performed at different times using different library preparation protocols to rule out contamination.

Summary of the overall study and its limitations: Zero-insertion analyses could be partly confounded by invariant T cells such as MAIT and iNKT, though diverse VJ usage argued against such confounding for most clonotypes. Compared with coincidental sharing between unrelated individuals, out-of-frame TCR alpha sequences shared between twins showed an excess of sequences with low generation probability. A weaker excess of twin sharing was found in beta out-of-frame sequences because the signal-to-noise ratio was lowered by fewer shared sequences. Because the same donors could not be followed over many years, conclusions were based on cross-sectional statistical analysis. Fewer insertions were carried by abundant cord blood beta clonotypes, a similar but weaker trend appeared in young adult naive repertoires, and no such trend appeared in memory repertoires. Out-of-frame TCR alpha sharing in monozygotic twins was systematically underestimated by recombination models, whereas sharing between unrelated individuals was in agreement with the recombination models.

Libraries were built with 5' RACE. Sequenced on an Illumina HiSeq 2000. A universal primer binding site was added through template switching, and the final cDNA carried a unique molecular identifier so that TCR cDNA molecules could be counted accurately. Specific primers in the conserved constant-segment region were used to synthesize first-strand cDNA for the TCR alpha and beta chains. To control for contamination, each cDNA library was double barcoded with a SMART-Mk sample barcode plus Illumina barcodes. TruSeq adapter sequences along with Illumina sample barcodes were introduced in two successive PCR steps. Sequencing of the TCR alpha and beta cDNA libraries was done on the Illumina HiSeq platform using custom primers. Regarding the original processing steps: Unique molecular identifiers were extracted from raw reads with MiGEC, and CDR3 positions were determined with MiXCR. Recombination models were inferred per individual with the repgenHMM and IGoR tools using an EM algorithm. The analysis of shared clonotypes was done with the tcR package in R, with sharing normalized by the product of cloneset sizes. To study raw recombination without the effects of thymic and clonal selection, out-of-frame nonproductive sequences were analyzed. TCRdb redid the processing of the public reads, applying fastp at Q25 and MiXCR, and retained in-frame beta chains. Every entry covers one CDR3 protein and lists the most common genes and DNA from its rows. TCRdb, rather than the study authors, made the V and J calls. The table for this sample lists more than 1.5 million distinct CDR3 sequences; around 29% of them were counted only once. The top ten clones comprise over 0.25% of the sample.

Every donor in the study was a healthy Caucasian. Deletion took 6 bases off V and 8 bases off J, with a span of 13 bases between the germline ends. The CDR3 numbers 12 residues from cysteine through phenylalanine. Only CDR3 DNA is held: 36 bases, read in frame from base 1. The CDR1 and CDR2 encoded by the germline V gene are SNHLY and FYNNEI. Comments on this clonotype: The antigen it recognizes is unknown. No much larger clonotype is one base removed from it; base qualities were not supplied.

This clonotype was sampled from a newborn girl in good health. The sample was cord blood. The sequence links TRBV2 to TRBJ1-2; confidence is insufficient to name the D gene. The DNA is TGTGCCAGCAGCGCACATACGGGGGGCTACACCTTC. It codes for CASSAHTGGYTF.